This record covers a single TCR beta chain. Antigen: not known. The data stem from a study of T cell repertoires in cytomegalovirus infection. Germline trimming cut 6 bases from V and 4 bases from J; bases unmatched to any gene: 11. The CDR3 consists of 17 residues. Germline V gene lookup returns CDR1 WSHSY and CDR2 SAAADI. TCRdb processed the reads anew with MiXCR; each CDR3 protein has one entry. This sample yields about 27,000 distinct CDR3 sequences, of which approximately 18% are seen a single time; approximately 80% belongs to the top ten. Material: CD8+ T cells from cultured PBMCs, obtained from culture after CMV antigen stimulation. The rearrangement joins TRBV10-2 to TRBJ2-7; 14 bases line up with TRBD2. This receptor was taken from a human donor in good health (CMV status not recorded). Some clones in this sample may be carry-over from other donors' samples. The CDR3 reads CASSPGLAGGLPYEQYF. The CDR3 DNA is TGCGCCAGCAGCCCCGGACTAGCGGGGGGACTTCCATACGAGCAGTACTTC.